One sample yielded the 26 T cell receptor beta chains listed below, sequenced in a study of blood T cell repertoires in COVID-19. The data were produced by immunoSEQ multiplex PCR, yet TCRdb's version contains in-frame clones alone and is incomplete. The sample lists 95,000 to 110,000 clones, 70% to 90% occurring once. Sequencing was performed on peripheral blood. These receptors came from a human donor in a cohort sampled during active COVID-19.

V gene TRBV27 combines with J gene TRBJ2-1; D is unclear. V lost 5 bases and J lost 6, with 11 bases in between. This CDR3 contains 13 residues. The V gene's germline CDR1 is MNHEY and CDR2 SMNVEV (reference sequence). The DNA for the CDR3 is TGTGCCAGCAGTATAAATTACTCCAATGAGCAGTTCTTC. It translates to CASSINYSNEQFF.

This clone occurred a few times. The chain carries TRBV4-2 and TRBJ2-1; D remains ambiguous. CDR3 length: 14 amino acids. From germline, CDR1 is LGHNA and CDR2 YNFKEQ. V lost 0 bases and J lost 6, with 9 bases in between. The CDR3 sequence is CASSQDASFNEQFF. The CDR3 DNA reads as TGTGCCAGCAGCCAAGATGCTAGTTTCAATGAGCAGTTCTTC.

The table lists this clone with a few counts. CDR3: CASSYTGNTEAFF. The CDR3 DNA is TGTGCCAGCAGTTACACGGGAAACACTGAAGCTTTCTTT. The chain recombines TRBV6-2 or TRBV6-3 with TRBJ1-1; D call uncertain. This CDR3 has 13 amino acids. CDR1 and CDR2 (germline): MNHEY, SVGEGT. V was pared by 2 bases and J by 2 bases, with 6 bases between.

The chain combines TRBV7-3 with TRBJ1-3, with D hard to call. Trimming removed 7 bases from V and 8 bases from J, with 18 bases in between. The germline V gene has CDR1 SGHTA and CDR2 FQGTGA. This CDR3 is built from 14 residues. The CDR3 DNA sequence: TGTGCCAGCATCACACCGAGAGAGAGGGACACCATATATTTT. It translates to CASITPRERDTIYF.

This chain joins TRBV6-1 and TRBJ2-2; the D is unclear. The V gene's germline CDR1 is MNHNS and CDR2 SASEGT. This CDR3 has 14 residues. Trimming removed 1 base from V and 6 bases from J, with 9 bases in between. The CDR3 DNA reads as TGTGCCAGCAGTGAAGTTTGGCTTTCCGGGGAGCTGTTTTTT. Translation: CASSEVWLSGELFF.

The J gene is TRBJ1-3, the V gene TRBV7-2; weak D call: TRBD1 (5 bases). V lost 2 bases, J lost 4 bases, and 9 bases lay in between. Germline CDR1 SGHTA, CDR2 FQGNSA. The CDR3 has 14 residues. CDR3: CASSLRGRGNTIYF. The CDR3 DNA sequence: TGTGCCAGCAGCTTAAGGGGAAGGGGAAACACCATATATTTT.

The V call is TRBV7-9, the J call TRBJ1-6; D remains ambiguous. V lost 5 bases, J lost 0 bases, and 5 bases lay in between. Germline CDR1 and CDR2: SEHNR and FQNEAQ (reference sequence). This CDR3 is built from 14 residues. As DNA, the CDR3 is TGTGCCAGCAGCCCGAGCTCCTATAATTCACCCCTCCACTTT. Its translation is CASSPSSYNSPLHF.

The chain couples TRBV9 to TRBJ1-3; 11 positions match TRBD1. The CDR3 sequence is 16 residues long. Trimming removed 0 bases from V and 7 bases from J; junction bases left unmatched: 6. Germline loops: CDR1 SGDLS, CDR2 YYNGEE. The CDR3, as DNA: TGTGCCAGCAGCGTAGGATTGGGACAGGGGGTGAACACCATATATTTT. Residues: CASSVGLGQGVNTIYF.

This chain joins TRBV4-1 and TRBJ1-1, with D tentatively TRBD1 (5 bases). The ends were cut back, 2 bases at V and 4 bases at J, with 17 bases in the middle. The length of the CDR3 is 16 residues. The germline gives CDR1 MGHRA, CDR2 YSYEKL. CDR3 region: CASSQRDSFLGTEAFF. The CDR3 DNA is TGCGCCAGCAGCCAAAGGGACTCGTTCCTCGGCACTGAAGCTTTCTTT.

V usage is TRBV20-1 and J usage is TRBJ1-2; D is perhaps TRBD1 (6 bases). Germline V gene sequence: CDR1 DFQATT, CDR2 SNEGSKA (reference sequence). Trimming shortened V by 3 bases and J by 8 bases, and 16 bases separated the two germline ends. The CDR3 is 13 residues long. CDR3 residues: CSASLQGLGGYTF. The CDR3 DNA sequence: TGCAGTGCTAGTCTGCAGGGGCTCGGAGGCTACACCTTC.

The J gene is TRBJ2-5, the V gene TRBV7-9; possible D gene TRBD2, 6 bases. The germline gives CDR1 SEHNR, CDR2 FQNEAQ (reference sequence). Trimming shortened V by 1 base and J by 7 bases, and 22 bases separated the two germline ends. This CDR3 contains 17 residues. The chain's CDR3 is CASSLEFGGVEAGTQYF. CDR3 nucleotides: TGTGCCAGCAGCTTAGAGTTTGGCGGGGTTGAGGCGGGGACCCAGTACTTC.

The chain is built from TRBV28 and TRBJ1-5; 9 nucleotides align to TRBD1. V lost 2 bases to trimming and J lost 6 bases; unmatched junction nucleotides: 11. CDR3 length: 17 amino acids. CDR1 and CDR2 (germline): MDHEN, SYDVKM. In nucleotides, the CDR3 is TGTGCCAGCAGTTTACGGTGGTGGGACAGGGACGGTCAGCCCCAGCATTTT. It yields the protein CASSLRWWDRDGQPQHF.

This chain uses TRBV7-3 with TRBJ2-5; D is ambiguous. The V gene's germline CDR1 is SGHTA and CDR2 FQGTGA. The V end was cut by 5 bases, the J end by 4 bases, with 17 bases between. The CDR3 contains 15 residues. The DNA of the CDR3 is TGTGCCAGCAGCCCCACGGGTACCATAGGAGAGACCCAGTACTTC. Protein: CASSPTGTIGETQYF.

This CDR3 reads CAWSVAGTTNEKLFF. The CDR3, as DNA: TGTGCCTGGAGTGTTGCGGGTACAACTAATGAAAAACTGTTTTTT. V usage is TRBV30 and J usage is TRBJ1-4; D gene ambiguous. Germline CDR1 and CDR2: GTSNPN and SVGIG (reference sequence). Trimming took 0 bases from V and 0 from J, leaving 8 bases between them. CDR3 length: 15 residues.

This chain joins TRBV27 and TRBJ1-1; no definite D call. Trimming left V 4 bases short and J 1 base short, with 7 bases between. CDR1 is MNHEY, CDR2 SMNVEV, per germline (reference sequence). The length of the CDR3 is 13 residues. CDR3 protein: CASSYSRNTEAFF. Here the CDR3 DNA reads TGTGCCAGCAGTTACAGCCGGAACACTGAAGCTTTCTTT.

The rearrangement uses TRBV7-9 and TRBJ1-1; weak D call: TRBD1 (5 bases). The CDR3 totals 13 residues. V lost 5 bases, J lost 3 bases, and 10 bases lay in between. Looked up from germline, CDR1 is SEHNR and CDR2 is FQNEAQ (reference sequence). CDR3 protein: CASSRGGYTEAFF. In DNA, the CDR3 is TGTGCCAGCAGCCGCGGGGGGTACACTGAAGCTTTCTTT.

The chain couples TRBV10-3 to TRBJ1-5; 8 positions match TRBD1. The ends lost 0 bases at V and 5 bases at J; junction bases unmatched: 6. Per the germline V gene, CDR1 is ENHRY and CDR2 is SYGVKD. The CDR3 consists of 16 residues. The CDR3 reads CAISESMDRDDQPQHF. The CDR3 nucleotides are TGTGCCATCAGTGAGTCAATGGACAGGGATGATCAGCCCCAGCATTTT.

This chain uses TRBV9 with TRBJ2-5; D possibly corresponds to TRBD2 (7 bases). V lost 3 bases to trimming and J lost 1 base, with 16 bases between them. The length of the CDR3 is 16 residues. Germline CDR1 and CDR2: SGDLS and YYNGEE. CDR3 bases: TGTGCCAGCAGCGGATCCAAGGGGGGGTTCCAAGAGACCCAGTACTTC. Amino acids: CASSGSKGGFQETQYF.

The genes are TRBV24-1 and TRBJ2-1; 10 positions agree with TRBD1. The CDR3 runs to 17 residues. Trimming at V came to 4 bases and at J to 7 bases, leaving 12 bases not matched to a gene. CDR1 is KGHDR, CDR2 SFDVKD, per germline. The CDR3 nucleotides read TGTGCCACCAGTGACCCTTACCGGGACAGGGGTACGAATGAGCAGTTCTTC. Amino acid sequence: CATSDPYRDRGTNEQFF.

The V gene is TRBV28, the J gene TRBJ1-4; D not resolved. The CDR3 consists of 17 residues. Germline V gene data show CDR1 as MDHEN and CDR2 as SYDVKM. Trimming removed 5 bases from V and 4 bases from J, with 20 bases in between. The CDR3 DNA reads TGTGCCAGCAGTCCGGAACTGGGTTACCGACTTAATGAAAAACTGTTTTTT. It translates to CASSPELGYRLNEKLFF.

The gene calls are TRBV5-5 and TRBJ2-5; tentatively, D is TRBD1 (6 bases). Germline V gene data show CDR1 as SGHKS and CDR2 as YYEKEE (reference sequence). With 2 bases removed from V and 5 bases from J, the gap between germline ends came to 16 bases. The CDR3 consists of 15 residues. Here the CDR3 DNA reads TGTGCCAGCAGCTTTCAGGGGCGTGGTGTGGAGACCCAGTACTTC. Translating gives CASSFQGRGVETQYF.

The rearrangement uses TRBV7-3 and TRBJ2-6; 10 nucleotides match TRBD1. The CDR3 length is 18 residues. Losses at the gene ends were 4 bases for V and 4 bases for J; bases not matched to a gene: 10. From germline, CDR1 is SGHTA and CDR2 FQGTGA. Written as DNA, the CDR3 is TGTGCCAGCAGCTCGACAGGGGGCAGTTCTTACGGGGCCAACGTCCTGACTTTC. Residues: CASSSTGGSSYGANVLTF.

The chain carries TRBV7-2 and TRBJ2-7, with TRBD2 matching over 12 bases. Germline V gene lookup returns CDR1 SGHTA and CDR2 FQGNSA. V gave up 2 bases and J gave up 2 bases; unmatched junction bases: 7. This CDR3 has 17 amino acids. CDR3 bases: TGTGCCAGCAGCTTAACCTCTGGACTAGCGGGGACCTACGAGCAGTACTTC. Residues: CASSLTSGLAGTYEQYF.

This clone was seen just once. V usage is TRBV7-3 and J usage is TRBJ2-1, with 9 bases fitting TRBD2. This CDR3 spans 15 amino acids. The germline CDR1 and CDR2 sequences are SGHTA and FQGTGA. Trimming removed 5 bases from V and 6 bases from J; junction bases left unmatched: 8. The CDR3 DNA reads TGTGCCAGCAGCCCTACTGGGACTAGCATCAATGAGCAGTTCTTC. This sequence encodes CASSPTGTSINEQFF.

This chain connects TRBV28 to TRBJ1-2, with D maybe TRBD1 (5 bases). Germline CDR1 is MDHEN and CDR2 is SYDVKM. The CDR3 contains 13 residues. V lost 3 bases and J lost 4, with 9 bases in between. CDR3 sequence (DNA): TGTGCCAGCAGTTTGACAGAGAGCTATGGCTACACCTTC. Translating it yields CASSLTESYGYTF.

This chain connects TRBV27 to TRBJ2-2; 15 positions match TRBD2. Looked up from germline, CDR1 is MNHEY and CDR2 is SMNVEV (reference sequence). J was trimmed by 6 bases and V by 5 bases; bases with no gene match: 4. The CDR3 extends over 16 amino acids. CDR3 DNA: TGTGCCAGCAGTGGGGGACTAGCGGGAGGATCCGGGGAGCTGTTTTTT. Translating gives CASSGGLAGGSGELFF.